This T cell receptor (beta chain) comes out of a study of metastatic and nonmetastatic thyroid tumors. About the study: Comparative analysis of repertoires was undertaken across blood and tumor or nodule tissue obtained from malignant and benign thyroid patients.

This clone was counted at least ten times. Antigen specificity is unknown. The CDR3 runs 15 residues. V was shortened by 5 bases and J by 2 bases, with 14 bases between the two germline ends. CDR1 is LGHDT, CDR2 YNNKEL, per germline (reference sequence). Study-level results: Malignant thyroid tumors reportedly exceeded benign nodules significantly in TCR beta diversity, with the difference appearing in blood and tumor.

Patients underwent thyroid surgery, and none had received any treatment before it. As handled by the study authors: What underpinned the distant-metastasis classifier for papillary thyroid cancer was the set of CDR3 differences across clinicopathological groups. TCRdb reanalyzed the PCR reads with MiXCR. The V and J calls reflect TCRdb's pipeline rather than the authors' work. Of tens of thousands of clones in the sample, about 12% were seen once. V is TRBV3-1 and J is TRBJ2-3, with D tentatively TRBD2 (6 bases). The specimen was blood. This receptor was identified in a female donor with papillary thyroid cancer or a benign thyroid nodule (not recorded which). Some clones in this sample may be carry-over from other donors' samples. The CDR3 DNA reads TGTGCCAGCAGCTCGGGTGGAGGGAACACAGATACGCAGTATTTT. It translates to CASSSGGGNTDTQYF.